This TCR beta chain is drawn from a study of blood T cells in healthy people across ages (dated by TCRdb to between 2014 and 2017). A note on the overall study: In model experiments, roughly one uniquely barcoded TCR beta cDNA molecule per two T cells was captured by template switching. Four age groups were formed from the donors: young (average approximately 17 years), middle-aged (approximately 39), aged (roughly 59) and long-lived (approximately 78). For two donors (one aged 18 to 30 and one aged 80 or older), the study analyzed two additional independent replicas of 1 million unique cDNA reads from the same blood draw. The study measured age-related changes in TCR beta repertoire diversity using deep sequencing normalized with unique cDNA molecular identifiers.

Donors were 39 systemically healthy Caucasian individuals from Russia aged roughly 6 to 90 years. Each donor gave about 9.7 milliliters of peripheral blood, drawn into EDTA-treated Vacutainer tubes. PBMCs were isolated by Ficoll-Paque density-gradient centrifugation, with at least 6 million obtained per sample. Total RNA, at least 5 micrograms per sample, was extracted from PBMCs with Trizol reagent. For every donor, an aliquot of PBMCs went through flow cytometry to measure the percentages of naive CD45RAhigh/CD27high T cells. Study-wide findings and limitations: Conclusive comparison of naive and antigen-experienced compartments was prevented by the profiling of bulk unsorted PBMCs. Observed TCR beta diversity per million T cells fell roughly linearly with age, and a significant reduction was already apparent by age around 36. Total diversity estimates from one million sequenced T cells were considered lower bounds and underestimates. A strong correlation was found between observed TCR beta diversity and the percentage of naive T cells measured by flow cytometry. The long-lived group showed more naive CD4+ T cells, fewer expanded clones and increased TCR diversity than the aged group, suggesting age selection. Donor CMV infection status was unknown, potentially confounding age-related changes in expanded clonotypes.

Library construction relied on 5' RACE. Instrument used: Illumina HiSeq 2500. A second PCR of about 7 to 12 cycles was run with a J-beta primer mix and a sample-barcoded 5' primer. A template-switch 5' adaptor carrying 12 random nucleotides introduced a unique molecular identifier onto each TCR beta cDNA molecule. Each sample yielded at least 2.5 million CDR3-containing paired-end reads. First-strand cDNA synthesis was performed from all RNA using the Mint cDNA synthesis kit, with priming by a TRBC-specific oligonucleotide. All cDNA was treated with uracil-DNA glycosylase and then went through a first 18-cycle PCR with the universal primers M1SS and BC2_uni_R. The authors' pipeline ran thus. For normalization, 1 million high-quality reads, each with a distinct molecular identifier, were randomly selected from each sample. Instead of being binned into consensus sequences, reads with shared molecular identifiers were discarded. MiTCR, with a Q25 quality threshold and the strictest error-elimination algorithm, was used for CDR3 identification, clonotype clustering and error correction. Lower-bound total TCR beta diversity was estimated with a nonparametric unseen species model using Euler transformation. Using fastp trimming at Q25 and MiXCR clonotype assembly, TCRdb reanalyzed the public sequencing data and kept in-frame beta chains. Merged by CDR3 protein, the rows form single entries marked with the most common genes and DNA. TCRdb's processing, not the study's, gives the V and J calls here. The sample table lists approximately 800,000 distinct CDR3 sequences, roughly 25% of them with a count of one. Of the sample, 3% to 4% is held by the ten largest clones.

This clonotype was detected only a few times. The clone's antigen remains unknown. No base quality values were provided; no much bigger clone lies one nucleotide off. V is shortened by 4 bases, J by 1 base, and the region joining them spans 13 bases. Counted from cysteine to phenylalanine, this CDR3 has 14 amino acids. Only the CDR3 DNA stays, 42 bases, in frame from base 1. The germline V gene (reference sequence) supplies CDR1 DFQATT and CDR2 SNEGSKA. These sequences were also reported in another study, on T cells of mothers and their children. The second paper states: Nine systemically healthy Caucasian individuals served as donors, namely three mothers together with their six children. cDNA synthesis consumed the entire amount of extracted RNA, loaded at around 1.5 ug RNA in each 15 ul reaction. Sample barcodes and 2-4 random nucleotides were added via the M1S primer in the second PCR. Over 8 million TCR beta CDR3 reads were obtained for each mother, and approximately 2.9 million reads were obtained for each child. In both related and unrelated pairs, thymic selection shapes the output of TCR recombination in a similar way, with inherited differences having only a minor effect. Normalized repertoire overlap was always slightly but never significantly higher in related than unrelated mother-child pairs. No persistent microchimeric T cell clones were found, with a detection sensitivity of around 100 clones per million clonotypes. Deep NGS was used in the study to compare the TCR beta repertoires of mothers and children and to look for features that separate related mother-child pairs from unrelated individuals. Mothers averaged about 37 +/- 4 years of age and children averaged about 10 +/- 4 years. Libraries were sequenced on Illumina HiSeq 2000 with 100+100 nt paired-end reads after adapter ligation with NEBNext reagents. To prevent cross-contamination, the mother and child libraries were prepared a month apart and were sequenced in separate runs. For each donor, between about 450,000 and 2,300,000 distinct TCR beta clonotypes were identified. Naive TCR beta clonotypes were estimated from low-frequency clonotypes matched to each donor's FACS-determined naive share, without sorting.

Material for sequencing was blood. This TCR was recovered from a boy aged 5 to 17 in good health. The chain links TRBV20-1 with TRBJ2-5; there is no confident call for the D gene. The CDR3 in this case is CSATGVALQETQYF. The nucleotide sequence is TGCAGTGCTACCGGAGTGGCCCTCCAAGAGACCCAGTACTTC.